Each of the 18 T cell receptor beta chains below was sequenced from the same sample in a study of shared clonotypes between healthy human individuals. TCRdb's table, derived via immunoSEQ multiplex PCR, lists solely in-frame clones and lacks some. The sample includes 600,000 or so clones, 95% to 98% seen only once; the top ten take around 0.3%. CD45RO negativity and positive selection for CCR7 defined naive CD8 cells, a population that excluded terminally differentiated effector memory CD45RA+ cells. The sample was naive CD8+ T cells sorted from blood. Source of these receptors: a man younger than 40 in good health.

The rearrangement uses TRBV6-1 and TRBJ2-7, with unresolved D. The CDR3 has 15 amino acids. Per the germline V gene, CDR1 is MNHNS and CDR2 is SASEGT. V dropped 4 bases and J dropped 5 bases, with 18 bases sitting between them. CDR3 bases: TGTGCCAGCAGTGTACCCCGGGTAGGTTTCCACGAGCAGTACTTC. Its protein is CASSVPRVGFHEQYF.

The rearrangement links TRBV7-9 to TRBJ2-5; D unclear. Germline V gives CDR1 SEHNR, CDR2 FQNEAQ (reference sequence). V was shortened by 1 base and J by 3 bases, with 12 bases between the two germline ends. This CDR3 contains 15 residues. The CDR3 DNA sequence: TGTGCCAGCAGCTTAGGTCCCACAGTGGAAGAGACCCAGTACTTC. Its translation is CASSLGPTVEETQYF.

The rearrangement uses TRBV27 and TRBJ1-2; TRBD1 is a possible D gene (5 bases). V was clipped by 2 bases and J by 3 bases, with 10 bases between them. The germline V gene encodes CDR1 MNHEY and CDR2 SMNVEV (reference sequence). The length of the CDR3 is 14 residues. As DNA, the CDR3 is TGTGCCAGCAGTTTAAGGGGCATGGACTATGGCTACACCTTC. The encoded protein is CASSLRGMDYGYTF.

The gene calls are TRBV27 and TRBJ2-7; 9 bases agree with TRBD2. The CDR3 is 14 amino acids. Trimming took 0 bases from V and 4 from J; bases not matched to a gene: 1. Germline V gene sequence: CDR1 MNHEY, CDR2 SMNVEV (reference sequence). The CDR3 loop is CASSLSSGSYEQYF. The CDR3, as DNA: TGTGCCAGCAGTTTATCTAGCGGGAGTTACGAGCAGTACTTC.

The V call is TRBV27, the J call TRBJ2-3; possibly TRBD1 for D (6 bases). Germline V lookup: CDR1 MNHEY, CDR2 SMNVEV (reference sequence). V lost 11 bases, J lost 2 bases, and 20 bases lay in between. The CDR3 has 15 amino acids. The CDR3 DNA reads as TGTGCCGCCGCCAGGGGTCCCTCTAACACAGATACGCAGTATTTT. It encodes CAAARGPSNTDTQYF.

The rearrangement uses TRBV6-5 and TRBJ2-7, with TRBD1 matching 12 bases. The CDR3 has 14 amino acids. Per germline, CDR1 MNHEY and CDR2 SVGAGI. The trim removed 5 bases at V and 5 bases at J, leaving 4 bases unmatched. CDR3 region: CASSPGQGAHEQYF. In DNA, the CDR3 is TGTGCCAGCAGTCCGGGACAGGGGGCCCACGAGCAGTACTTC.

Concerning this clone: Other DNA sequences in the sample encode the same CDR3. The chain links TRBV19 to TRBJ2-1, with 7 bases that match TRBD1. CDR1 is LNHDA and CDR2 is SQIVND in the germline V gene (reference sequence). V dropped 5 bases and J dropped 1; count of bases not matched to a gene: 5. CDR3 length equals 15 residues. DNA of the CDR3: TGTGCCAGTAGTTTGACAGGGTCTTCCTACAATGAGCAGTTCTTC. It codes for CASSLTGSSYNEQFF. Combining the CDR3 with reference TRBV19 and TRBJ2-1 gives the whole variable domain DGGITQSPKYLFRKEGQNVTLSCEQNLNHDAMYWYRQDPGQGLRLIYYSQIVNDFQKGDIAEGYSVSREKKESFPLTVTSAQKNPTAFYLCASSLTGSSYNEQFFGPGTRLTVL.

As for this clone: Other DNA sequences in the sample encode the same CDR3. This rearrangement joins TRBV29-1 to TRBJ2-1, with D possibly matching TRBD2 (5 bases). With 3 bases removed from V and 0 bases from J, the gap between germline ends came to 6 bases. CDR1 and CDR2 from the germline V gene are SQVTM and ANQGSEA. The CDR3 spans 13 residues. The CDR3 spells CSVDRGSYNEQFF. CDR3 nucleotide sequence: TGCAGCGTTGATCGGGGCTCCTACAATGAGCAGTTCTTC.

The chain has TRBV10-2 and TRBJ2-7; maybe TRBD1 (6 bases). The CDR3 covers 14 residues. Germline assignment: CDR1 WSHSY and CDR2 SAAADI. V was trimmed by 11 bases and J by 3 bases, leaving 20 bases between them. The CDR3 is CAASRGGEIYEQYF. CDR3 coding DNA: TGCGCCGCCAGCAGGGGCGGAGAAATCTACGAGCAGTACTTC.

This chain joins TRBV7-2 and TRBJ2-3; 7 bases map to TRBD2. CDR1 is SGHTA, CDR2 FQGNSA, per germline. The CDR3 covers 14 residues. V shed 4 bases, J shed 1 base, and the junction held 2 bases outside the gene matches. CDR3 DNA: TGTGCCAGCAGCTCGGGACTACGCACAGATACGCAGTATTTT. Its translation is CASSSGLRTDTQYF. Using reference TRBV7-2 and TRBJ2-3 for the parts outside the CDR3, the full variable domain is GAGVSQSPSNKVTEKGKDVELRCDPISGHTALYWYRQSLGQGLEFLIYFQGNSAPDKSGLPSDRFSAERTGGSVSTLTIQRTQQEDSAVYLCASSSGLRTDTQYFGPGTRLTVL.

This clone has just one count. The V and J genes are TRBV6-5 and TRBJ2-5; D is tentatively TRBD1 or TRBD2 (5 bases each). Trimming took off 6 bases at V and 5 bases at J, with 16 bases between the two ends. CDR1 is MNHEY, CDR2 SVGAGI, per germline. The CDR3 has 14 residues. The CDR3 region has the DNA TGTGCCAGCAGCCCCGGGGCGTTGGGGGAGACCCAGTACTTC. This encodes CASSPGALGETQYF.

The rearrangement joins TRBV11-3 to TRBJ2-7, with 8 bases lining up with TRBD1. CDR1 is SGHNT, CDR2 YENEEA, per germline. This CDR3 has 14 residues. Losses at the gene ends were 5 bases for V and 5 bases for J; bases not matched to a gene: 8. The CDR3 DNA follows: TGTGCCAGCAGCCCCTCCCGGACAGGGAACGAGCAGTACTTC. Protein: CASSPSRTGNEQYF.

V and J are TRBV27 and TRBJ2-7; no clear D. Germline assignment: CDR1 MNHEY and CDR2 SMNVEV (reference sequence). The V end was cut by 2 bases, the J end by 2 bases, with 10 bases between. This CDR3 has 14 residues. CDR3 loop: CASSLGPQTYEQYF. DNA for the CDR3: TGTGCCAGCAGTTTAGGTCCACAGACCTACGAGCAGTACTTC.

The chain employs TRBV29-1 and TRBJ2-5, with D possibly matching TRBD1 (6 bases). The CDR3 length is 17 residues. Germline values: CDR1 SQVTM, CDR2 ANQGSEA. V lost 3 bases to trimming and J lost 2 bases, with 22 bases between them. This CDR3 reads CSVEGGRGGIRQETQYF. DNA for the CDR3: TGCAGCGTTGAGGGCGGCAGGGGTGGAATCCGTCAAGAGACCCAGTACTTC.

This chain connects TRBV13 to TRBJ2-3; D possibly corresponds to TRBD2 (5 bases). The CDR3 spans 12 residues. Germline assignment: CDR1 PRHDT and CDR2 FYEKMQ (reference sequence). Trimming shortened V by 5 bases and J by 4 bases, and 7 bases separated the two germline ends. The CDR3 here is CASSVGADTQYF. DNA for the CDR3: TGTGCCAGCAGCGTCGGGGCAGATACGCAGTATTTT.

V usage is TRBV11-2 and J usage is TRBJ2-2; 9 bases fit TRBD1. The CDR3 loop spans 19 amino acids. Germline CDR1 is SGHAT and CDR2 is FQNNGV. With 4 bases clipped from V and 6 bases from J, the junction kept 18 bases outside the gene matches. This chain's CDR3 is CASSSPLRRTGEEAGELFF. The CDR3 DNA follows: TGTGCCAGCAGCTCACCCCTTAGGCGGACAGGGGAAGAGGCCGGGGAGCTGTTTTTT. The full variable domain, in which reference TRBV11-2 and TRBJ2-2 provide the parts outside the CDR3, is EAGVAQSPRYKIIEKRQSVAFWCNPISGHATLYWYQQILGQGPKLLIQFQNNGVVDDSQLPKDRFSAERLKGVDSTLKIQPAKLEDSAVYLCASSSPLRRTGEEAGELFFGEGSRLTVL.

V and J are TRBV11-2 and TRBJ2-3; TRBD2 agrees at 10 bases. Germline V CDR1 and CDR2: SGHAT, FQNNGV. Trimming cost V 0 bases and J 3 bases; bases outside gene matches: 3. CDR3 length: 16 amino acids. DNA for the CDR3: TGTGCCAGCAGCTTAGATGCACTAGCGGGAACAGATACGCAGTATTTT. It yields the protein CASSLDALAGTDTQYF.

The rearrangement uses TRBV4-1 and TRBJ2-3; 10 bases align to TRBD1. V trimming: 10 bases; J trimming: 3 bases; junction bases outside the gene matches: 4. This CDR3 spans 13 amino acids. CDR1 is MGHRA, CDR2 YSYEKL, per germline. CDR3 DNA sequence: TGCGCCATCCGGGACAGGGGTACAGATACGCAGTATTTT. The encoded protein is CAIRDRGTDTQYF.